These 13 T cell receptor beta chains were all obtained from the same sample, sequenced in a study of T cells in Graves' hyperthyroidism and ophthalmopathy. Using RNA transcripts as the source, TCR beta CDR3 regions were amplified. RT-PCR in the first round (using the HTBI primer set) targeted the TCR CDR3. TCRdb independently ran MiXCR on the multiplex PCR reads; one entry per CDR3 protein. The repertoire holds under 750,000 distinct CDR3 sequences, around a sixth seen once, with 15% to 20% in the top ten. Input material: blood. All receptors derive from a woman aged 50 to 65 with Graves' hyperthyroidism that later progressed to Graves' ophthalmopathy.

The J gene is TRBJ2-7, the V gene TRBV7-9; D is possibly TRBD1 or TRBD2 (5 bases each). Per germline, CDR1 SEHNR and CDR2 FQNEAQ (reference sequence). Trimming left V 6 bases short and J 5 bases short, with 14 bases between. The CDR3 has 13 amino acids. The CDR3 here is CASRPPGPHEQYF. The DNA for the CDR3 is TGTGCCAGCAGACCCCCGGGACCCCACGAGCAGTACTTC.

This clonotype has a handful of counts. J is TRBJ1-1 and V is TRBV18; no reliable D call. CDR1 and CDR2 (germline): KGHSH, LQKENI. The CDR3 runs 17 residues. V lost 4 bases and J lost 7, with 25 bases in between. The CDR3 coding sequence is TGTGCCAGCTCACTAGCCCGACCAGACGTTCCCCCCTTTGAAGCTTTCTTT. It yields the protein CASSLARPDVPPFEAFF.

This clonotype came up many times. The rearrangement uses TRBV11-2 and TRBJ2-2; D not resolved. The CDR3 sequence is 15 residues long. Trimming left V 2 bases short and J 4 bases short, with 11 bases between. The V gene's germline CDR1 is SGHAT and CDR2 FQNNGV. The CDR3 region is CASSLISVGTGELFF. CDR3 DNA sequence: TGTGCCAGCAGCTTAATCAGCGTCGGCACCGGGGAGCTGTTTTTT.

This chain joins TRBV9 and TRBJ2-3; possibly TRBD2 for D (6 bases). The germline V and J ends were trimmed by 3 bases and 4 bases, with 12 bases remaining between them. The CDR3 length is 14 residues. Germline values: CDR1 SGDLS, CDR2 YYNGEE. The CDR3 protein is CASSARLGADTQYF. CDR3 sequence (DNA): TGTGCCAGCAGCGCTAGACTAGGCGCAGATACGCAGTATTTT.

This clonotype was recorded many times. The chain recombines TRBV12-3 or TRBV12-4 with TRBJ2-5; no clear D. The CDR3 runs 13 residues. With 3 bases removed from V and 0 bases from J, the gap between germline ends came to 5 bases. The CDR3 bases are TGTGCCAGCAGTTTCAGAGACCAAGAGACCCAGTACTTC. The encoded protein is CASSFRDQETQYF.

The genes are TRBV20-1 and TRBJ1-4; weak D call: TRBD1 (6 bases). Germline CDR1 DFQATT, CDR2 SNEGSKA (reference sequence). V was cut by 3 bases and J by 4 bases, with 18 bases left in between. The CDR3 length is 16 residues. CDR3 protein: CSASRAGEARNEKLFF. CDR3 bases: TGCAGTGCTAGTCGGGCAGGGGAAGCCCGTAATGAAAAACTGTTTTTT.

V gene TRBV6-6 combines with J gene TRBJ1-1, with D hard to call. The CDR3 contains 17 residues. The V end was cut by 2 bases, the J end by 1 base, with 17 bases between. The germline V gene has CDR1 MNHNY and CDR2 SVGAGI (reference sequence). As DNA, the CDR3 is TGTGCCAGCAGTTACCTTGCAGGAAGGGAGGGGAACACTGAAGCTTTCTTT. This codes for CASSYLAGREGNTEAFF.

Ten or more counts support this clonotype. V is TRBV30 and J is TRBJ2-6; 7 nucleotides line up with TRBD1. The CDR3 sequence is 14 residues long. The V and J ends lost 3 bases and 4 bases, in that order; junction bases with no gene match: 3. The germline V gene encodes CDR1 GTSNPN and CDR2 SVGIG (reference sequence). CDR3 amino acids: CAWRRGRGANVLTF. DNA of the CDR3: TGTGCCTGGAGGAGGGGGCGAGGGGCCAACGTCCTGACTTTC.

The chain uses TRBV29-1 and TRBJ2-3; D gene unclear. CDR1 and CDR2 (germline): SQVTM, ANQGSEA. The V end was cut by 3 bases, the J end by 0 bases, with 4 bases between. This CDR3 spans 12 amino acids. The CDR3 DNA reads as TGCAGCGTTGAGGTCAGCACAGATACGCAGTATTTT. The encoded protein is CSVEVSTDTQYF.

The chain has TRBV19 and TRBJ1-5; D remains ambiguous. Germline values: CDR1 LNHDA, CDR2 SQIVND (reference sequence). With 3 bases removed from V and 0 bases from J, the gap between germline ends came to 9 bases. The CDR3 sequence is 15 residues long. The chain's CDR3 is CASSIPQDSNQPQHF. In DNA, the CDR3 is TGTGCCAGTAGTATCCCCCAGGATAGCAATCAGCCCCAGCATTTT.

This clonotype was seen at least ten times. The chain has TRBV5-1 and TRBJ2-2; maybe TRBD1 (6 bases). The V end lost 5 bases, the J end lost 7 bases, and 15 bases lay between the germline ends. Germline CDR1 reads SGHRS; CDR2 reads YFSETQ. The CDR3 consists of 14 residues. The CDR3 region is CASRDGGGFGELFF. CDR3 sequence (DNA): TGCGCCAGCAGAGACGGTGGGGGCTTCGGGGAGCTGTTTTTT.

The sample holds many counts of this clonotype. This chain uses TRBV2 with TRBJ2-5; TRBD2 aligns across 8 bases. The CDR3 consists of 16 residues. The V segment lost 4 bases and the J segment 1 base; nucleotides outside the gene matches: 8. CDR1 is SNHLY, CDR2 FYNNEI, per germline. The CDR3 region is CASSGDGGAVQETQYF. CDR3 nucleotide sequence: TGTGCCAGCAGTGGGGACGGGGGGGCCGTCCAAGAGACCCAGTACTTC.

This clonotype was found many times. The chain uses TRBV30 and TRBJ2-5; possibly TRBD1 for D (6 bases). Germline-derived CDR1 and CDR2 are GTSNPN and SVGIG (reference sequence). This CDR3 is built from 13 residues. V lost 0 bases, J lost 4 bases, and 9 bases lay in between. Here the CDR3 reads CAWSVRGSETQYF. For the CDR3, the DNA is TGTGCCTGGAGTGTAAGGGGGTCAGAGACCCAGTACTTC.